The 7 T cell receptor beta chains given below trace back to one sample, sequenced in a study of post-analysis software for immune sequencing data (dated by TCRdb to between 2014 and 2017). Findings and caveats that apply to the study as a whole: Significantly higher frequencies in patients than in controls were found for five or six TRBV segments, including TRBV5-6, TRBV5-1 and TRBV20-1.

Their antigens are not known. Library preparation employed PCR. The sample was run on an Illumina HiSeq 2500. To reduce PCR and sequencing biases, unique molecular identifiers were incorporated into the TCR beta cDNA libraries. The public reads were reprocessed in TCRdb via fastp at Q25 and MiXCR, keeping in-frame beta chains. Identical CDR3 protein sequences are pooled into one entry, listed with their most common genes and DNA. Present in this sample are fewer than 700,000 distinct CDR3 sequences, 44% of which were seen just once. Together, the top ten hold roughly 1.8% of the sample. Material for sequencing was blood. These receptors all come from a girl between 5 and 17 years old with multiple sclerosis.

In its sample, this clonotype was seen a few times. The V gene is TRBV10-3, the J gene TRBJ2-1, with a tentative D call TRBD2 (6 bases). V was cut by 4 bases and J by 6 bases, with 13 bases left in between. The CDR3 has 14 residues. The germline CDR1 and CDR2 sequences are ENHRY and SYGVKD. The DNA for the CDR3 is TGTGCCATCAGTGGTCGGGACTTGTTCAATGAGCAGTTCTTC. Protein sequence: CAISGRDLFNEQFF.

The J gene is TRBJ2-1, the V gene TRBV20-1; tentative D call: TRBD2 (5 bases). The CDR3 is made up of 15 amino acids. CDR1 is DFQATT and CDR2 is SNEGSKA in the germline V gene (reference sequence). The germline V and J ends were trimmed by 6 bases and 8 bases, with 23 bases remaining between them. CDR3 in amino acids: CSARGLARVRDEQFF. DNA of the CDR3: TGCAGTGCCCGGGGATTAGCGAGGGTACGTGATGAGCAGTTCTTC.

There are many counts of this clonotype. The chain couples TRBV29-1 to TRBJ2-1, with D tentatively TRBD1 (5 bases). Germline V gene sequence: CDR1 SQVTM, CDR2 ANQGSEA. CDR3 length: 12 residues. Trimming stripped 6 bases from V and 7 bases from J, with 13 bases between. The CDR3 DNA sequence: TGCAGCGTAATCAGGGCGAGGAATGAGCAGTTCTTC. Translation: CSVIRARNEQFF.

This clonotype was observed a handful of times. The chain links TRBV12-3 or TRBV12-4 to TRBJ2-1; D is ambiguous. CDR3 length: 16 amino acids. Trimming took 1 base from V and 5 from J, leaving 15 bases between them. The chain's CDR3 is CASSLVWGFRDNEQFF. CDR3 DNA: TGTGCCAGCAGTTTAGTATGGGGATTTAGGGACAATGAGCAGTTCTTC.

The CDR3 sequence: CASSVGNRLDYEQYF. CDR3 DNA sequence: TGTGCCAGCAGCGTAGGTAATAGGTTGGACTACGAGCAGTACTTC. The rearrangement uses TRBV9 and TRBJ2-5; D is undetermined. The DNA end is a closer match to TRBJ2-7, so the J assignment may be wrong. CDR3 length: 15 residues. CDR1 is SGDLS and CDR2 is YYNGEE in the germline V gene.

This rearrangement joins TRBV5-1 to TRBJ2-5; 12 nucleotides agree with TRBD1. CDR3 length: 16 amino acids. V was clipped by 3 bases and J by 11 bases; unmatched bases: 14. Looked up from germline, CDR1 is SGHRS and CDR2 is YFSETQ. CDR3 sequence reads: CASSSGPGQGAWEQYF. The DNA of the CDR3 is TGCGCCAGCAGCTCTGGCCCGGGACAGGGGGCTTGGGAGCAGTACTTC.

This clonotype was recorded at least ten times. The gene calls are TRBV7-2 and TRBJ2-5; TRBD2 aligns across 10 bases. The CDR3 covers 15 residues. V lost 5 bases to trimming and J lost 2 bases; unmatched junction nucleotides: 5. CDR1 is SGHTA, CDR2 FQGNSA, per germline. For the CDR3, the DNA is TGTGCCAGCAGCCCTACTAGCGGGGTTCAAGAGACCCAGTACTTC. Amino acids: CASSPTSGVQETQYF.